This T cell receptor (beta chain) was retrieved from a study of radiation and T cells in renal cell carcinoma. Study background: Nephrectomy followed 15 Gy stereotactic body radiation by 4 weeks.

Germline assignment: CDR1 SEHNR and CDR2 FQNEAQ (reference sequence). The CDR3 is made up of 18 amino acids. Deletions cut 1 base from V and 6 bases from J, with 21 bases between. The time point denotes: baseline pretreatment blood. As for treatment: 15 Gy SBRT to primary tumor, nephrectomy 4 weeks later. Serial blood draws occurred at baseline and 2 and 4 weeks post-SBRT. The data were produced by immunoSEQ multiplex PCR, yet TCRdb's version contains in-frame clones alone and is incomplete. Of 150,000 or so clones listed, more than 70% were seen once; the top ten hold 9.5% to 15%. The sequence came from a woman aged 45-59 years with renal cell carcinoma. The rearrangement links TRBV7-9 to TRBJ1-4; D ambiguous. The source material was blood, sampled from a patient whose treatment included radiotherapy and nephrectomy. The CDR3 DNA reads as TGTGCCAGCAGCTTAGGTCTGGTGCCAACCCCCGATTATGAAAAACTGTTTTTT. Its protein is CASSLGLVPTPDYEKLFF.